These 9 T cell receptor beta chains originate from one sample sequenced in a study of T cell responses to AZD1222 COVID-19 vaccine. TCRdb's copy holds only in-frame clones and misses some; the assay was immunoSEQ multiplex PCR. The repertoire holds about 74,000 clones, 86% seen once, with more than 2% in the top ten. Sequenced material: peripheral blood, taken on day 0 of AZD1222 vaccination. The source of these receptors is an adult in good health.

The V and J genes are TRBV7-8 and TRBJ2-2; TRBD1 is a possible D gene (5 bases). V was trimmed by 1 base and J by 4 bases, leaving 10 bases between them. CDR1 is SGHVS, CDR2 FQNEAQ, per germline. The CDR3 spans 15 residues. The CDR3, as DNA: TGTGCCAGCAGCTTAGGAGACAGAGCCACCGGGGAGCTGTTTTTT. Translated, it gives CASSLGDRATGELFF.

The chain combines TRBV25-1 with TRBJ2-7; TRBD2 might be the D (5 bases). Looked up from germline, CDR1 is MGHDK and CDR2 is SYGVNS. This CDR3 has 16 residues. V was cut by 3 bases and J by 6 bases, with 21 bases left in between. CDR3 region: CASSDEGGRPWSEQYF. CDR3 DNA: TGTGCCAGCAGTGATGAGGGCGGCAGGCCATGGAGCGAGCAGTACTTC.

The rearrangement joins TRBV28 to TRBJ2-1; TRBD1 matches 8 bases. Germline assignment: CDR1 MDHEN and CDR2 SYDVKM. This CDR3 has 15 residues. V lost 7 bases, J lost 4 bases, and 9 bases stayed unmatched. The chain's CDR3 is CASTPTGQVYNEQFF. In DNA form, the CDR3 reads TGTGCCAGCACCCCGACGGGACAGGTATACAATGAGCAGTTCTTC.

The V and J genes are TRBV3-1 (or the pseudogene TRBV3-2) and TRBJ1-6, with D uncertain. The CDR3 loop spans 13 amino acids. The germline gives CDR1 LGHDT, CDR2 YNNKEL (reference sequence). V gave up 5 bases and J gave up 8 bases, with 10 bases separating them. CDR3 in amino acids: CASSADGYSPLHF. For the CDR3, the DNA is TGTGCCAGCAGCGCGGATGGGTATTCACCCCTCCACTTT.

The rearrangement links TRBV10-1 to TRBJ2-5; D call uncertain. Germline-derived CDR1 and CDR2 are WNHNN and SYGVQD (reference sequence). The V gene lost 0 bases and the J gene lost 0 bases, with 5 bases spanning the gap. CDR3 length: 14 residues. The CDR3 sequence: CASSESRHQETQYF. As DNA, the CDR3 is TGCGCCAGCAGTGAGTCGCGACACCAAGAGACCCAGTACTTC.

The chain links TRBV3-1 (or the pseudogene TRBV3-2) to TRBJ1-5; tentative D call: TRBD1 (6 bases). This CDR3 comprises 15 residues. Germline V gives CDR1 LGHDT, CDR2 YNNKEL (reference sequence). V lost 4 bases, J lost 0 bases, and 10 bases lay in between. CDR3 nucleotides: TGTGCCAGCAGCCCGGGACACGATAGCAATCAGCCCCAGCATTTT. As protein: CASSPGHDSNQPQHF.

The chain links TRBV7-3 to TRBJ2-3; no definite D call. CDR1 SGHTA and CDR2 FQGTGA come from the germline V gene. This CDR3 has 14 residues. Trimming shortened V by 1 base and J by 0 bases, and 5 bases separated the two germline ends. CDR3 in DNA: TGTGCCAGCAGCTTAATGGGTAGCACAGATACGCAGTATTTT. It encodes CASSLMGSTDTQYF.

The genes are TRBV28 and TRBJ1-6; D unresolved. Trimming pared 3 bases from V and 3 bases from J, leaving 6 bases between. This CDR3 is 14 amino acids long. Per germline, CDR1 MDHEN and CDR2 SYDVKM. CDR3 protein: CASSLSSYNSPLHF. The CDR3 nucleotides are TGTGCCAGCAGTTTGAGCAGCTATAATTCACCCCTCCACTTT.

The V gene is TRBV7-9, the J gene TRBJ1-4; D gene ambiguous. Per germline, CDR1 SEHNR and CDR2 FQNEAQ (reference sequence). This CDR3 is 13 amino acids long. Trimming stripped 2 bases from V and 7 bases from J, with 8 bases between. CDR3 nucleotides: TGTGCCAGCAGCTTAAACCCGAGTGAAAAACTGTTTTTT. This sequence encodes CASSLNPSEKLFF.